This T cell receptor beta chain was retrieved from a study of regulatory T cells in long-lasting Graves disease (dated by TCRdb to about 2021). Broadly, across the study: Persistent Graves' disease meant more than 5 years of antithyroid drug treatment with TSH receptor autoantibodies that stayed positive. Patients with persistent Graves' disease were compared with patients with newly diagnosed Graves' disease using TCR sequencing and RNA sequencing of peripheral blood. The study took place in China and was registered as a clinical trial. A total of about 33 samples underwent TCR sequencing, from roughly 13 patients with persistent Graves' disease and some 20 patients with newly diagnosed Graves' disease. In the clinical cohort, patients with persistent Graves' disease had used antithyroid drugs for an average of around 9.9 years. General conclusions and limits of the study: Compared with newly diagnosed patients, patients with persistent Graves' disease had lower TCR Shannon entropy and fewer highly expanded clones, which suggests clonal expansion. TRBV28, TRBJ1-2 and TRBJ2-5 were preferentially used in persistent disease, while TRBV20-1 and TRBJ2-1 were favored in newly diagnosed disease. Sequencing and analysis were restricted to the TCR beta chain. A larger number of public clonotypes was shared among persistent patients (approximately 3,000) than among newly diagnosed patients (around 880). The authors noted that the small sample size was a limitation that may lower accuracy. Peripheral blood alone was examined, since thyroid tissue, which constituted the primary lesion, could not be accessed.

Ten or more counts support this clonotype. Its antigen remains unidentified. No base qualities exist here, and no much larger clone lies one base off it. The sample's time point label, decoded: persistent/refractory GD, antithyroid drugs over 5 years with positive TRAb. RNA was extracted from PBMCs in TRIzol for both TCR sequencing and RNA sequencing. The diagnosis of Graves' disease was made according to American Thyroid Association guidelines. Patients were recruited from an endocrinology department in Xi'an, China. Each patient gave around 9.2 milliliters of peripheral blood, collected in an EDTA anticoagulant tube. Ficoll Paque Plus density gradient separation was used to isolate PBMCs, and no further T cell sorting was done. An Agilent 2100 Bioanalyzer and agarose gel were used to check RNA quality, while a NanoDrop 2000 measured RNA concentration. According to the germline V gene (reference sequence), CDR1 reads MNHEY and CDR2 reads SMNVEV. From the cysteine through the phenylalanine, the CDR3 covers 15 amino acids. This entry keeps only the CDR3 DNA: 45 bases, framed from base 1. A distance of 14 bases separates the germline ends of V and J, which lose 5 bases and 4 bases respectively.

The protocol used for the library was multiplex PCR. The reads were generated on an Illumina HiSeq 4000. CDR3 regions were amplified by Arm-PCR with iRepertoire HTBI primers to construct TCR beta libraries. Gel purification was performed on PCR products prior to sequencing. As for how the authors treated the data: Across samples, some 62 TRBV and around 15 TRBJ segments were identified and used for gene usage analysis of CDR3 amino acid clonotypes. COPE and FqMerger were used to merge filtered high-quality paired reads into contigs. Contigs were aligned with BLAST to IMGT TRBV, TRBD and TRBJ reference genes, and CDR3 was defined per IMGT. Any clonotype with a frequency above 0.1% was counted as a highly expanded clone. Shannon entropy was used to measure repertoire diversity, and the Gini coefficient was used to measure V-J evenness. A clonotype was considered public if more than one individual shared it. TCRdb reanalyzed the raw reads on its own, using fastp at Q25 for trimming and MiXCR for clone calling, and kept in-frame beta chains. Duplicate CDR3 protein sequences are folded into a single record with the most common DNA and genes. TCRdb assigned the V and J calls; the authors' analysis was not used. Here the sample has a few hundred thousand distinct CDR3 sequences; roughly a fifth occur a single time. The ten largest clones capture 13% to 15% of the sample.

This material consisted of peripheral blood mononuclear cells (PBMCs), taken when the disease was refractory, from a patient treated with antithyroid drugs. This sequence originates from a female donor with Graves disease. The rearrangement combines TRBV27 with TRBJ1-4, and perhaps TRBD1 as D gene, on 6 matching bases. At the DNA level, the sequence is TGTGCCAGCAGTCTAAGCCGACAGGTTAATGAAAAACTGTTTTTT. It is translated as CASSLSRQVNEKLFF.